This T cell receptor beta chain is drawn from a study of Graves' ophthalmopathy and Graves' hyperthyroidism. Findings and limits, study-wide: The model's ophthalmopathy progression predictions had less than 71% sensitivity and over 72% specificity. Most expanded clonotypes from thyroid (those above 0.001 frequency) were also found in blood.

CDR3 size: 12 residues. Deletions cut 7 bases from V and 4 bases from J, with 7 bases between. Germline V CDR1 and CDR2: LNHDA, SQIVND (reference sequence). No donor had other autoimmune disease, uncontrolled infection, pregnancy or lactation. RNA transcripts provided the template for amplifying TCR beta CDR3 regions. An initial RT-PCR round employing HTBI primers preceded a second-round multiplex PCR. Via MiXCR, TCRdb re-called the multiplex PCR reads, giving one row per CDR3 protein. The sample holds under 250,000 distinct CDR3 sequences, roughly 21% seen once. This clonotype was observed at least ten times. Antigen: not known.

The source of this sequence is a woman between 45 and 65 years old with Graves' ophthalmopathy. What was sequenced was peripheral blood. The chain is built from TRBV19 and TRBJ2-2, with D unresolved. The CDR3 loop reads CASTSRTGELFF. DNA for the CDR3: TGTGCCAGTACTTCGCGCACCGGGGAGCTGTTTTTT.